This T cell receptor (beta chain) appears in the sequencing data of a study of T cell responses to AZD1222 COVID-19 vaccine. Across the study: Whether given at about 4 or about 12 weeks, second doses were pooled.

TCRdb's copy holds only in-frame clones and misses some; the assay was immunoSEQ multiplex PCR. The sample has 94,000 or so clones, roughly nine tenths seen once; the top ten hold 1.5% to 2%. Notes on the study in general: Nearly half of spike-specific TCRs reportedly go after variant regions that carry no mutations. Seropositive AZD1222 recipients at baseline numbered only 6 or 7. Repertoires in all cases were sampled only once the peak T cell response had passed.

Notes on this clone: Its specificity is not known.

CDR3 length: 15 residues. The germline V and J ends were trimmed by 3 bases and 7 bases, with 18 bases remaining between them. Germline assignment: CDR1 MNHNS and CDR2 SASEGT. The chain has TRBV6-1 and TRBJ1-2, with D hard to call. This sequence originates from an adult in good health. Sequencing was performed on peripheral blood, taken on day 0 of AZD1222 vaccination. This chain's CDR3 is CASSERSQPRFGYTF. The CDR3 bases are TGTGCCAGCAGTGAGAGGTCCCAGCCTCGGTTTGGCTACACCTTC.